The 32 T cell receptor beta chains reported below all come from one sample, sequenced in a study of shared clonotypes between healthy human individuals. Assay used: immunoSEQ multiplex PCR; TCRdb lists only in-frame clones, some missing. Of 2 million to 2.5 million clones in the sample, just under 95% were seen once. The specimen was naive CD4+ T cells from PBMCs. Documented subset: CD45RA+ positively selected. These receptors were obtained from a man between 18 and 29 years old in good health. Some clones in this sample may be carry-over from other donors' samples.

The genes are TRBV6-5 and TRBJ1-3; 7 bases fit TRBD1. The J segment lost 4 bases and the V segment lost 6 bases, leaving 6 bases of the junction unmatched. There are 14 residues in the CDR3. Germline V CDR1 and CDR2: MNHEY, SVGAGI. The CDR3: CASRQRGRGNTIYF. The CDR3, as DNA: TGTGCCAGCAGACAAAGGGGGCGGGGAAACACCATATATTTT.

On this clone: Other DNA sequences from this sample encode an identical CDR3 as well. The V gene is TRBV5-1, the J gene TRBJ2-5; perhaps TRBD1 as D (6 bases). CDR1 is SGHRS, CDR2 YFSETQ, per germline. The germline V and J ends were trimmed by 2 bases and 5 bases, with 7 bases remaining between them. This CDR3 contains 12 residues. CDR3: CASSLRGETQYF. As DNA, the CDR3 is TGCGCCAGCAGCTTAAGGGGGGAGACCCAGTACTTC.

The J gene is TRBJ2-3, the V gene TRBV27; 12 bases match TRBD2. The CDR3 runs 16 residues. V shed 5 bases, J shed 3 bases, and the junction held 6 bases outside the gene matches. Germline V gene data show CDR1 as MNHEY and CDR2 as SMNVEV (reference sequence). In DNA form, the CDR3 reads TGTGCCAGCAGTACCCAACTAGCGGGAGGTACAGATACGCAGTATTTT. It specifies CASSTQLAGGTDTQYF.

This clone occurred a few times. The J gene is TRBJ1-1, the V gene TRBV28; D is possibly TRBD1 (5 bases). The CDR3 length is 11 residues. The V end lost 7 bases, the J end lost 11 bases, and 14 bases lay between the germline ends. CDR1 is MDHEN and CDR2 is SYDVKM in the germline V gene. Here the CDR3 reads CASILGGLAFF. CDR3 bases: TGTGCCAGCATCCTGGGGGGGTTGGCTTTCTTT.

Turning to this clone: At the DNA level, this CDR3 is encoded by other sequences in the same sample as well. J is TRBJ2-3 and V is TRBV7-9; D call uncertain. This CDR3 comprises 12 residues. Germline V gene data show CDR1 as SEHNR and CDR2 as FQNEAQ (reference sequence). Trimming cost V 5 bases and J 5 bases, with 8 bases left between them. CDR3 coding DNA: TGTGCCAGCAGCCTTAAGGGAGATACGCAGTATTTT. It yields the protein CASSLKGDTQYF.

This chain joins TRBV4-3 and TRBJ1-4; TRBD1 matches 8 bases. CDR1 LGHNA and CDR2 YSLEER come from the germline V gene. This CDR3 spans 19 amino acids. Germline trimming cut 0 bases from V and 6 bases from J; bases unmatched to any gene: 15. CDR3 DNA sequence: TGCGCCAGCAGCCAAGATCCCCTCTTACCAGGGGGCGCTCATGAAAAACTGTTTTTT. This gives the protein CASSQDPLLPGGAHEKLFF.

The chain employs TRBV19 and TRBJ2-5; TRBD1 matches 9 bases. Germline CDR1 LNHDA, CDR2 SQIVND (reference sequence). The CDR3 spans 13 residues. Germline trimming cut 7 bases from V and 4 bases from J; bases unmatched to any gene: 4. CDR3 sequence: CASMDRGRETQYF. CDR3 nucleotide sequence: TGTGCCAGTATGGACAGGGGTCGAGAGACCCAGTACTTC.

A remark on this clone: This sample also contains other DNA sequences that code for the same CDR3. V is TRBV9 and J is TRBJ2-3, with TRBD1 matching 10 bases. This CDR3 contains 15 residues. Germline loops: CDR1 SGDLS, CDR2 YYNGEE. V shed 1 base, J shed 3 bases, and the junction held 2 bases outside the gene matches. The CDR3, as DNA: TGTGCCAGCAGCGTACTGGGACAGGGGACAGATACGCAGTATTTT. Protein sequence: CASSVLGQGTDTQYF.

The chain uses TRBV6-5 and TRBJ1-3; D remains unclear. This CDR3 is built from 14 residues. V was trimmed by 10 bases and J by 0 bases, leaving 13 bases between them. Germline CDR1 and CDR2: MNHEY and SVGAGI. CDR3 DNA sequence: TGTGCCACAACCGGAGGGTACTCTGGAAACACCATATATTTT. As protein: CATTGGYSGNTIYF.

The V gene is TRBV30, the J gene TRBJ2-2; tentatively, D is TRBD2 (5 bases). V lost 3 bases and J 1 base, leaving 15 bases between the germline ends. Germline V gives CDR1 GTSNPN, CDR2 SVGIG (reference sequence). The CDR3 has 16 residues. The CDR3 spells CAWSLAGVGNTGELFF. In DNA, the CDR3 is TGTGCCTGGAGCTTGGCGGGCGTGGGGAACACCGGGGAGCTGTTTTTT.

The rearrangement uses TRBV7-9 and TRBJ1-5; D not resolved. Germline V CDR1 and CDR2: SEHNR, FQNEAQ (reference sequence). The CDR3 runs to 14 residues. Trimming removed 5 bases at V and 5 bases at J, with 13 bases between. The CDR3 bases are TGTGCCAGCAGCCAGGACTTTTCATATCAGCCCCAGCATTTT. This encodes CASSQDFSYQPQHF.

The table lists this clone with a count of one. This chain uses TRBV18 with TRBJ2-5, with D possibly TRBD2 on 6 matching bases. Germline V gene lookup returns CDR1 KGHSH and CDR2 LQKENI. This CDR3 is 15 amino acids long. Trimming cost V 0 bases and J 2 bases, with 10 bases left between them. The CDR3 region is CASSPPTGEQETQYF. As DNA, the CDR3 is TGTGCCAGCTCACCACCGACGGGGGAACAAGAGACCCAGTACTTC.

V and J are TRBV18 and TRBJ2-2; 8 bases align to TRBD1. The V segment lost 1 base and the J segment 4 bases; nucleotides outside the gene matches: 5. Per germline, CDR1 KGHSH and CDR2 LQKENI. The CDR3 consists of 16 residues. The chain's CDR3 is CASSPLRTGITGELFF. The CDR3 DNA reads as TGTGCCAGCTCACCACTAAGGACAGGGATCACCGGGGAGCTGTTTTTT.

The chain has TRBV6-4 and TRBJ1-1; D is ambiguous. This CDR3 region has 13 residues. CDR1 is MRHNA, CDR2 SNTAGT, per germline. Trimming took 3 bases from V and 4 from J, leaving 9 bases between them. CDR3 sequence (DNA): TGTGCCAGCAGTGAAGAGGCGAGCACTGAAGCTTTCTTT. It is translated as CASSEEASTEAFF.

This chain links TRBV18 with TRBJ1-2; D perhaps matches TRBD1 (5 bases). CDR3 length: 17 amino acids. The germline V gene encodes CDR1 KGHSH and CDR2 LQKENI. Trimming cost V 3 bases and J 6 bases, with 23 bases left between them. CDR3 sequence: CASSPSGGGEARDGYTF. CDR3 bases: TGTGCCAGCTCACCCTCTGGAGGAGGGGAGGCAAGGGATGGCTACACCTTC.

The rearrangement uses TRBV27 and TRBJ1-3; perhaps TRBD1 as D (5 bases). Germline assignment: CDR1 MNHEY and CDR2 SMNVEV (reference sequence). The CDR3 has 19 residues. Trimming removed 7 bases at V and 0 bases at J, with 25 bases between. CDR3 nucleotides: TGTGCCAGCACCCTATCCGGAGTCGGGGCAGCAATCTCTGGAAACACCATATATTTT. Amino acids: CASTLSGVGAAISGNTIYF.

V and J are TRBV29-1 and TRBJ1-1; D is ambiguous. V lost 4 bases and J 6 bases, leaving 12 bases between the germline ends. CDR1 SQVTM and CDR2 ANQGSEA come from the germline V gene. This CDR3 contains 12 residues. Here the CDR3 reads CSVVTADAEAFF. The CDR3 DNA is TGCAGCGTTGTTACGGCGGATGCTGAAGCTTTCTTT.

V and J are TRBV4-2 and TRBJ2-1; TRBD1 matches at 7 bases. The V gene end was trimmed by 0 bases and the J gene end by 4 bases; junction bases not matched to a gene: 6. The CDR3 spans 16 residues. Germline CDR1 LGHNA, CDR2 YNFKEQ. The DNA of the CDR3 is TGTGCCAGCAGCCAAGACGCCGGGACAGCATACAATGAGCAGTTCTTC. Translating gives CASSQDAGTAYNEQFF.

This clone was detected only a few times. V gene TRBV19 combines with J gene TRBJ1-1; no clear D gene. Germline CDR1 and CDR2: LNHDA and SQIVND (reference sequence). Trimming stripped 4 bases from V and 4 bases from J, with 19 bases between. This CDR3 contains 16 residues. CDR3 loop: CASSRGDRGRSTEAFF. CDR3 DNA sequence: TGTGCCAGTAGTAGGGGTGATCGGGGAAGGAGCACTGAAGCTTTCTTT.

The chain combines TRBV10-3 with TRBJ2-2, with 8 bases identical to TRBD1. V was pared by 7 bases and J by 6 bases, with 7 bases of the junction left unmatched. CDR3 length equals 14 residues. Germline V lookup: CDR1 ENHRY, CDR2 SYGVKD. CDR3 nucleotide sequence: TGTGCCATCAACCCGGACAGGGACGCCGGGGAGCTGTTTTTT. It yields the protein CAINPDRDAGELFF.

In DNA form, the CDR3 reads TGTGCCAGCAGCTCCCGGGACAGGGCCCTCTCTGGGGCCAACGTCCTGACTTTC. Translated, it gives CASSSRDRALSGANVLTF. V gene TRBV7-9 combines with J gene TRBJ2-6; 9 bases map to TRBD1. The CDR3 extends over 18 amino acids. After removal of 4 bases from V and 0 bases from J, the junction contained 7 bases not matched to a gene. Germline lookup yields CDR1 SEHNR and CDR2 FQNEAQ (reference sequence).

The V call is TRBV7-3, the J call TRBJ2-2; D gene uncertain. This CDR3 is built from 15 residues. Germline CDR1 is SGHTA and CDR2 is FQGTGA. V lost 5 bases and J lost 0, with 10 bases in between. The CDR3 DNA sequence: TGTGCCAGCAGCCCGCAATATACGAACACCGGGGAGCTGTTTTTT. It specifies CASSPQYTNTGELFF.

As concerns this clone: Within the sample, other DNA sequences also encode this same CDR3. This rearrangement joins TRBV5-1 to TRBJ2-7, with 7 nucleotides matching TRBD1. V lost 0 bases to trimming and J lost 7 bases; unmatched junction nucleotides: 4. Per germline, CDR1 SGHRS and CDR2 YFSETQ. The CDR3 is 13 residues long. CDR3 coding DNA: TGCGCCAGCAGCTTGGTGGCAGGGGGTGAGCAGTACTTC. Protein: CASSLVAGGEQYF.

Turning to this clone: The sample contains more than one DNA sequence encoding this CDR3. This chain links TRBV18 with TRBJ2-7; D unresolved. Trimming shortened V by 3 bases and J by 2 bases, and 5 bases separated the two germline ends. Per the germline V gene, CDR1 is KGHSH and CDR2 is LQKENI. The CDR3 consists of 12 residues. CDR3 sequence: CASSPGPYEQYF. The CDR3 nucleotides are TGTGCCAGCTCACCCGGGCCCTACGAGCAGTACTTC.

This chain joins TRBV5-6 and TRBJ1-4, with a tentative D call TRBD1 (6 bases). The germline CDR1 and CDR2 sequences are SGHDT and YYEEEE. The V end was cut by 1 base, the J end by 6 bases, with 13 bases between. The CDR3 covers 15 residues. The CDR3 nucleotides are TGTGCCAGCAGCTTGCGGGGGCAGGGAGATGAAAAACTGTTTTTT. Protein: CASSLRGQGDEKLFF.

The gene calls are TRBV9 and TRBJ2-5, with 11 bases identical to TRBD1. With V trimmed by 3 bases and J by 2 bases, 3 bases remained unmatched. The germline CDR1 and CDR2 sequences are SGDLS and YYNGEE. The CDR3 has 15 amino acids. The CDR3: CASSAGDRGQETQYF. DNA of the CDR3: TGTGCCAGCAGCGCCGGGGACAGGGGGCAAGAGACCCAGTACTTC.

V usage is TRBV29-1 and J usage is TRBJ1-1; D uncertain. Germline V gene data show CDR1 as SQVTM and CDR2 as ANQGSEA. Trimming removed 0 bases at V and 6 bases at J, with 14 bases between. The length of the CDR3 is 14 residues. The CDR3 region is CSVEESARSSEAFF. CDR3 nucleotides: TGCAGCGTTGAAGAAAGCGCGAGGAGTTCTGAAGCTTTCTTT.

The V and J genes are TRBV6-6 and TRBJ1-2; no reliable D call. The CDR3 contains 16 residues. Trimming removed 2 bases at V and 0 bases at J, with 13 bases between. Germline CDR1 MNHNY, CDR2 SVGAGI (reference sequence). The CDR3 DNA follows: TGTGCCAGCAGTTACCAGAGTGGAGGAGCTAACTATGGCTACACCTTC. This translates into CASSYQSGGANYGYTF.

V is TRBV28 and J is TRBJ2-4; D ambiguous. CDR1 is MDHEN, CDR2 SYDVKM, per germline. The CDR3 totals 13 residues. V lost 7 bases, J lost 0 bases, and 7 bases lay in between. The CDR3 DNA follows: TGTGCCAGCATCGACCCAGCCAAAAACATTCAGTACTTC. Translation: CASIDPAKNIQYF.

This clone was picked up one time. This chain links TRBV10-2 with TRBJ1-5; TRBD1 might be the D (5 bases). CDR1 is WSHSY and CDR2 is SAAADI in the germline V gene. This CDR3 is built from 17 residues. The V gene lost 2 bases and the J gene lost 6 bases, with 20 bases spanning the gap. The CDR3 loop is CASSEGAIQGRGQPQHF. CDR3 DNA sequence: TGCGCCAGCAGTGAGGGGGCCATTCAGGGAAGGGGTCAGCCCCAGCATTTT.

The chain employs TRBV18 and TRBJ1-4; 11 bases align to TRBD1. The V gene end was trimmed by 0 bases and the J gene end by 0 bases; junction bases not matched to a gene: 3. Germline V gene lookup returns CDR1 KGHSH and CDR2 LQKENI. This CDR3 has 18 residues. CDR3 DNA sequence: TGTGCCAGCTCACCACCGGGACAGGGGGAAACAACTAATGAAAAACTGTTTTTT. This translates into CASSPPGQGETTNEKLFF.

V is TRBV7-9 and J is TRBJ2-7; TRBD2 aligns across 10 bases. The junction had 4 bases not matched to a gene; V was cut back by 5 bases and J by 3 bases. CDR1 SEHNR and CDR2 FQNEAQ come from the germline V gene (reference sequence). CDR3 length: 14 residues. CDR3 bases: TGTGCCAGCAGCCCCTGGACTAGCGGCTACGAGCAGTACTTC. It codes for CASSPWTSGYEQYF.